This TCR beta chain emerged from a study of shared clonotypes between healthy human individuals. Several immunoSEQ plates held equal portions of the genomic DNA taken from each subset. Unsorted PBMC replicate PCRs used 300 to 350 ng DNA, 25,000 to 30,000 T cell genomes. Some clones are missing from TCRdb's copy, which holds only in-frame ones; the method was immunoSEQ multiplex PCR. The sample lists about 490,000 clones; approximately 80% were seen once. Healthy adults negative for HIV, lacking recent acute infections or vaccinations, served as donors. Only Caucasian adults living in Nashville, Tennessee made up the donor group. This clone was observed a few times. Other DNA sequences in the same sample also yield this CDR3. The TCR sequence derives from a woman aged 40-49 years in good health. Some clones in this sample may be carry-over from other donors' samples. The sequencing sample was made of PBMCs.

CDR3 residues: CASSRDRASPLHF. As DNA, the CDR3 is TGTGCCAGCAGCAGGGACAGGGCTTCACCCCTCCACTTT. The chain employs TRBV5-4 and TRBJ1-6, with 9 bases fitting TRBD1. Germline CDR1 is SGHNT and CDR2 is YYREEE (reference sequence). V shed 4 bases and J 9 bases; nucleotides not matched to a gene: 2. The CDR3 consists of 13 residues.